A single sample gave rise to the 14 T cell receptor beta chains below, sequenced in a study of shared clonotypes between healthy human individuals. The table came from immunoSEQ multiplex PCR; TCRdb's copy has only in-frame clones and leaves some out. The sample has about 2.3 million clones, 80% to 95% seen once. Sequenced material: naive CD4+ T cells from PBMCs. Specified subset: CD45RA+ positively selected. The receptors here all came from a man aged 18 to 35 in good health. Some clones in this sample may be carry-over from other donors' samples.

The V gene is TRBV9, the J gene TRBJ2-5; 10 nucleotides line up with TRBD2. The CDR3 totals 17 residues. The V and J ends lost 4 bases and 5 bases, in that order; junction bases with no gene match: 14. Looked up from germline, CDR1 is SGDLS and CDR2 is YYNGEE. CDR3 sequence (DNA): TGTGCCAGCAGCAACCGATCAGCGGGAGGGAGTAGGGAGACCCAGTACTTC. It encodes CASSNRSAGGSRETQYF.

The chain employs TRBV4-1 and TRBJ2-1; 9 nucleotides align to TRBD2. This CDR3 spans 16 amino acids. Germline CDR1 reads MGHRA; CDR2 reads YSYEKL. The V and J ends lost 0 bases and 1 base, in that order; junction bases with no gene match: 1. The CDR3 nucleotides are TGCGCCAGCAGCCAAGAGGGACTAGCTTCCTACAATGAGCAGTTCTTC. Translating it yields CASSQEGLASYNEQFF.

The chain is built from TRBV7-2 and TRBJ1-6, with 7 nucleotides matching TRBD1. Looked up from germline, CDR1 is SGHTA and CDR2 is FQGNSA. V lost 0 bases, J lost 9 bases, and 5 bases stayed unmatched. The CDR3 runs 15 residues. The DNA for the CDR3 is TGTGCCAGCAGCTTAGCGGGGACAGCATCTTCACCCCTCCACTTT. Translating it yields CASSLAGTASSPLHF.

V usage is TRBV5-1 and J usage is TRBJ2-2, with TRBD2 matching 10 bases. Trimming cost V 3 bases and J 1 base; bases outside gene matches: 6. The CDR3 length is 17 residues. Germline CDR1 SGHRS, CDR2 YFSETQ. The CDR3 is CASSSLAGGQNTGELFF. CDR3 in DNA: TGCGCCAGCAGCTCATTAGCGGGAGGACAGAACACCGGGGAGCTGTTTTTT.

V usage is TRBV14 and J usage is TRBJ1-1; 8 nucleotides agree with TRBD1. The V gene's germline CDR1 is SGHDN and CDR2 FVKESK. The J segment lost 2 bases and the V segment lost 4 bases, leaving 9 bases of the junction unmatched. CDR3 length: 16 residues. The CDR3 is CASSRRTGSYNTEAFF. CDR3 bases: TGTGCCAGCAGCCGTCGGACAGGGTCATATAACACTGAAGCTTTCTTT.

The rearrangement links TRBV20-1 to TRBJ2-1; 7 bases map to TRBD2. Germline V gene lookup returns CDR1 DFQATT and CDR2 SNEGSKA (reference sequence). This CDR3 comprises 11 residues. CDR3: CGGRGNNEQFF. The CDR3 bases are TGCGGAGGGCGGGGGAACAATGAGCAGTTCTTC.

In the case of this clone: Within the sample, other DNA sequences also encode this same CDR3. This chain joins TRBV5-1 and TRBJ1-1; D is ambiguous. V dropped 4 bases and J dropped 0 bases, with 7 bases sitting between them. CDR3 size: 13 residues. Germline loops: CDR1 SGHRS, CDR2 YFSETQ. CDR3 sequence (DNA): TGCGCCAGCAGCCTAGAGGTGAACACTGAAGCTTTCTTT. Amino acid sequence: CASSLEVNTEAFF.

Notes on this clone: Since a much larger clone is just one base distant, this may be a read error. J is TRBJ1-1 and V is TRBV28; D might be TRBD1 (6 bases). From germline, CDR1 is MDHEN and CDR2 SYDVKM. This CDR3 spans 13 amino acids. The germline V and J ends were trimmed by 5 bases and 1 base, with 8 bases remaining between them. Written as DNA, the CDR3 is TGTGCCAGCAGTGGACAGTGGAACACTGAAGCTTTCTTT. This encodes CASSGQWNTEAFF.

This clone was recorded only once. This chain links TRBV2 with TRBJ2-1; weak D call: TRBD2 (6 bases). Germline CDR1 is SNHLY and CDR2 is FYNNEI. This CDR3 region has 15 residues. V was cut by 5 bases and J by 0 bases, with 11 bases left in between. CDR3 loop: CASSRAGYSYNEQFF. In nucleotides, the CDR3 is TGTGCCAGCAGTCGCGCGGGATACTCCTACAATGAGCAGTTCTTC. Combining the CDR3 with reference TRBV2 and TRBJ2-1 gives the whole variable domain EPEVTQTPSHQVTQMGQEVILRCVPISNHLYFYWYRQILGQKVEFLVSFYNNEISEKSEIFDDQFSVERPDGSNFTLKIRSTKLEDSAMYFCASSRAGYSYNEQFFGPGTRLTVL.

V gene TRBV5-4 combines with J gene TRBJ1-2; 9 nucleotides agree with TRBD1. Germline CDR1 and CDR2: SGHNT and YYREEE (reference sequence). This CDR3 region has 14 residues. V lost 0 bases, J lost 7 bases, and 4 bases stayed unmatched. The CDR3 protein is CASSLEGTGLGYTF. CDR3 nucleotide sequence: TGTGCCAGCAGCTTGGAGGGGACAGGGCTTGGCTACACCTTC. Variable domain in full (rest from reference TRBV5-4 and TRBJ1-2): ETGVTQSPTHLIKTRGQQVTLRCSSQSGHNTVSWYQQALGQGPQFIFQYYREEENGRGNFPPRFSGLQFPNYSSELNVNALELDDSALYLCASSLEGTGLGYTFGSGTRLTVV.

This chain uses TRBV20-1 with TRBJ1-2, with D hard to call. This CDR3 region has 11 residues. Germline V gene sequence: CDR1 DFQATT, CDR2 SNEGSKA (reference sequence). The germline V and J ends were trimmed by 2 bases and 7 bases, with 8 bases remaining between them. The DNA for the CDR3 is TGCAGTGCTAGACGGGCGAGTGGCTACACCTTC. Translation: CSARRASGYTF.

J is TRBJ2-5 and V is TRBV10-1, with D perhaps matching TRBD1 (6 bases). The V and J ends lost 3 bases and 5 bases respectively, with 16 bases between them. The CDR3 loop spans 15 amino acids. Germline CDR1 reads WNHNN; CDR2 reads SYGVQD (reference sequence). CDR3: CASSEGQGFRETQYF. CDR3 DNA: TGCGCCAGCAGTGAAGGCCAGGGGTTCAGGGAGACCCAGTACTTC.

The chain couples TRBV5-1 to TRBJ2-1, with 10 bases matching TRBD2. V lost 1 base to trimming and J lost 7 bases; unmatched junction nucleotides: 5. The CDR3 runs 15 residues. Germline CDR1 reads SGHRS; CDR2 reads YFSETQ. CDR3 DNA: TGCGCCAGCAGCTTGTGGAGCGGGAGGGGGAATGAGCAGTTCTTC. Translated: CASSLWSGRGNEQFF.

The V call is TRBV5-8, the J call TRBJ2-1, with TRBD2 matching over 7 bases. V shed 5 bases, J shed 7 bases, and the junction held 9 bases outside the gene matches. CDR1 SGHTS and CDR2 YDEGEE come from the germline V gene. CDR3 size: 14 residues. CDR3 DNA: TGTGCCAGCAGTGACGGGAGGTCGGTGAATGAGCAGTTCTTC. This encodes CASSDGRSVNEQFF.